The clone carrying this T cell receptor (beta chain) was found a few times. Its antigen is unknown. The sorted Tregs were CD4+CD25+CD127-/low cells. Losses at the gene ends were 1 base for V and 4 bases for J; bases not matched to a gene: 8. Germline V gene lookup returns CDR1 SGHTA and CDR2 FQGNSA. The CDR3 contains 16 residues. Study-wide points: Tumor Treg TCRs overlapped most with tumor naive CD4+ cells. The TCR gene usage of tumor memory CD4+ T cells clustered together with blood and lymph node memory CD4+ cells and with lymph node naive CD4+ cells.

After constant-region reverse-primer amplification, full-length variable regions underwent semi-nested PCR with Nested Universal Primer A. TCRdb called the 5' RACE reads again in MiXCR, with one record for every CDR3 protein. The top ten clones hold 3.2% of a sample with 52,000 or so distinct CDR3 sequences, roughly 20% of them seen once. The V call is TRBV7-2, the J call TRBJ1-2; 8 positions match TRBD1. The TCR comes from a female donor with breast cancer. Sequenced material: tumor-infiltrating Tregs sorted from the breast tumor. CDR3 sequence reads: CASSLGQGLGGYGYTF. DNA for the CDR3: TGTGCCAGCAGCTTAGGACAGGGGTTAGGGGGCTATGGCTACACCTTC.